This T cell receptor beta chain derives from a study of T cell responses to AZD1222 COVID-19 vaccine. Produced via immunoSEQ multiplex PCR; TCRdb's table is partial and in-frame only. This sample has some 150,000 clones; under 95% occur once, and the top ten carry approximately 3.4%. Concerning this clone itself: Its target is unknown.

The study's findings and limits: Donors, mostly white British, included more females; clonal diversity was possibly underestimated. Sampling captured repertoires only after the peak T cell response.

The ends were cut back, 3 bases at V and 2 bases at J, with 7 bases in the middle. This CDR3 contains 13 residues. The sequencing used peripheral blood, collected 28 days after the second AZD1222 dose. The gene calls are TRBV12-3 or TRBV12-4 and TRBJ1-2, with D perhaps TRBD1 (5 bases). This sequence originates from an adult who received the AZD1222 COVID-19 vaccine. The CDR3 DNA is TGTGCCAGCAGTTTTTCAGGGAACTATGGCTACACCTTC. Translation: CASSFSGNYGYTF.